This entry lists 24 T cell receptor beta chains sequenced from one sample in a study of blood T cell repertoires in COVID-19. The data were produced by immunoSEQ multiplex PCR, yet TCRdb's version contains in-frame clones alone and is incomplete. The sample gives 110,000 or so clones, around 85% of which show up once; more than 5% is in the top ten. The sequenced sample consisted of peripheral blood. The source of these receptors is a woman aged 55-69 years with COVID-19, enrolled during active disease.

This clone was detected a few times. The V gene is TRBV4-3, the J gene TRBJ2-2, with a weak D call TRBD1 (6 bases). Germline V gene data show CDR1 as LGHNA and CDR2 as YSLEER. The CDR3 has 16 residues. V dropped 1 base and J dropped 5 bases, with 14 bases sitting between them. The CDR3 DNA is TGCGCCAGCAGCCAAGTGGTACAGGGCCCAACCGGGGAGCTGTTTTTT. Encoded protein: CASSQVVQGPTGELFF.

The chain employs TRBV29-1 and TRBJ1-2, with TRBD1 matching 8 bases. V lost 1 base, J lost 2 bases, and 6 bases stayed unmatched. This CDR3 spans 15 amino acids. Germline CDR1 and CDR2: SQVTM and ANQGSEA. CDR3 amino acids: CSVEAGQAENYGYTF. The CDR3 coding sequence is TGCAGCGTTGAAGCGGGACAGGCCGAAAACTATGGCTACACCTTC.

The CDR3 DNA reads as TGTGCCAGCAGCCAAGATCCGGGACAGGACTATGGCTACACCTTC. Protein: CASSQDPGQDYGYTF. The chain carries TRBV4-2 and TRBJ1-2; 8 positions match TRBD1. Germline V gives CDR1 LGHNA, CDR2 YNFKEQ. CDR3 size: 15 residues. With 0 bases clipped from V and 3 bases from J, the junction kept 3 bases outside the gene matches.

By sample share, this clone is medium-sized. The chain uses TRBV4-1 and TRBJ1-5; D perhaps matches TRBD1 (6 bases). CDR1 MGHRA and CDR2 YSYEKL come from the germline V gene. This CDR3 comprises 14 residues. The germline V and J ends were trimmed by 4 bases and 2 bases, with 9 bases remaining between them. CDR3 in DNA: TGCGCCAGCAGCCTCCGGACAGGCAATCAGCCCCAGCATTTT. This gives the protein CASSLRTGNQPQHF.

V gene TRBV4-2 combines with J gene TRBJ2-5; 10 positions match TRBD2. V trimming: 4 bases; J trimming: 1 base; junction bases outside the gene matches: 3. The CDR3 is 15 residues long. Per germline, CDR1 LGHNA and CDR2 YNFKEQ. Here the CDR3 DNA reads TGTGCCAGCAGCCCCAGCGGGGGGGTCCAAGAGACCCAGTACTTC. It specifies CASSPSGGVQETQYF.

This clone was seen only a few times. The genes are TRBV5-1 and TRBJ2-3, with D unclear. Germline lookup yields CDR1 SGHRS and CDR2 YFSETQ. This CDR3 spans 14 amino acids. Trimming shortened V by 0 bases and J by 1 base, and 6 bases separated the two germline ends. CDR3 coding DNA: TGCGCCAGCAGCTTGGGCCCAGGCACAGATACGCAGTATTTT. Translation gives CASSLGPGTDTQYF.

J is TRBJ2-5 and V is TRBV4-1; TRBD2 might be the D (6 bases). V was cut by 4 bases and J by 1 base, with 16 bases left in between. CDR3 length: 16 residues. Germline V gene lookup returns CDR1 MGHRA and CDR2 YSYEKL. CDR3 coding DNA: TGCGCCAGCAGCCGTACCGGGACTTTGGTCCAAGAGACCCAGTACTTC. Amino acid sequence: CASSRTGTLVQETQYF.

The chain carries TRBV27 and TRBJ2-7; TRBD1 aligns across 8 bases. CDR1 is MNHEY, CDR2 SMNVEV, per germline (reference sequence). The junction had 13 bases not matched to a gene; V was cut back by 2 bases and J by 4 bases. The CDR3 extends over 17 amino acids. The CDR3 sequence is CASSLDSRGQELYEQYF. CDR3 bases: TGTGCCAGCAGTTTAGATTCTAGGGGACAGGAATTATACGAGCAGTACTTC.

The CDR3: CASSPTGGQPQHF. For the CDR3, the DNA is TGTGCCAGCAGTCCGACAGGGGGTCAGCCCCAGCATTTT. The genes are TRBV12-3 or TRBV12-4 and TRBJ1-5; 9 nucleotides agree with TRBD1. After removal of 5 bases from V and 6 bases from J, the junction contained 2 bases not matched to a gene. This CDR3 has 13 residues.

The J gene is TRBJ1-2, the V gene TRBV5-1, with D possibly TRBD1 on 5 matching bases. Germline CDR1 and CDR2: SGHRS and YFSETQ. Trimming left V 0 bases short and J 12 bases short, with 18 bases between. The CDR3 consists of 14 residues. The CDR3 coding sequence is TGCGCCAGCAGCTTGGGGCAGACGCAGGGCCTGCACACCTTC. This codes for CASSLGQTQGLHTF.

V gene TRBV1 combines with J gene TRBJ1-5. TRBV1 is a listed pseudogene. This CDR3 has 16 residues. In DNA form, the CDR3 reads TGCACCAGCAGCCAGGCGCCTCGGCGGGGGGTAGGGCCCCAGCATTTT. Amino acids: CTSSQAPRRGVGPQHF.

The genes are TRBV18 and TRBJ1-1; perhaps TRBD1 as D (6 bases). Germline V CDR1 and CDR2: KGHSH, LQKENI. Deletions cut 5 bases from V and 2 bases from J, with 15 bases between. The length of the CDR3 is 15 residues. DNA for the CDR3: TGTGCCAGCTCAACCACCGGGGGGGGCAACACTGAAGCTTTCTTT. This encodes CASSTTGGGNTEAFF.

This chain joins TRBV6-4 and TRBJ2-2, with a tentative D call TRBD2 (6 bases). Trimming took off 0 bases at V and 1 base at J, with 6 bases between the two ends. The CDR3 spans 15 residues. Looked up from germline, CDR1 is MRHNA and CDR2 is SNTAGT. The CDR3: CASSDSGGNTGELFF. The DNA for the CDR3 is TGTGCCAGCAGTGACTCGGGGGGGAACACCGGGGAGCTGTTTTTT.

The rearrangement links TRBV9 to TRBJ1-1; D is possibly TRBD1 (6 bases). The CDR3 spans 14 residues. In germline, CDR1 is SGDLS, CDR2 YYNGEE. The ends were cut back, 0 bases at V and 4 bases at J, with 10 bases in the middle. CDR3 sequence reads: CASSVAGESTEAFF. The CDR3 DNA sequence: TGTGCCAGCAGCGTAGCAGGGGAGAGCACTGAAGCTTTCTTT.

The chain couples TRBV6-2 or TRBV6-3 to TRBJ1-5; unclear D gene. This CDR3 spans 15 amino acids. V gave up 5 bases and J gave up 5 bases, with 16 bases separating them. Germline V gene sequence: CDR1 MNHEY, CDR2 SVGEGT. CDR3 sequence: CASSRGPSRHQPQHF. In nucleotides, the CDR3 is TGTGCCAGCAGTCGAGGGCCCTCGAGGCATCAGCCCCAGCATTTT.

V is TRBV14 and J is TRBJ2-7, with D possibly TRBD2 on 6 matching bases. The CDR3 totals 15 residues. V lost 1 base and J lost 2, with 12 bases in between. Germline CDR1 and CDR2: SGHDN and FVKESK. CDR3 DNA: TGTGCCAGCAGCCAAGGGAGGAGGGGAACCTACGAGCAGTACTTC. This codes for CASSQGRRGTYEQYF.

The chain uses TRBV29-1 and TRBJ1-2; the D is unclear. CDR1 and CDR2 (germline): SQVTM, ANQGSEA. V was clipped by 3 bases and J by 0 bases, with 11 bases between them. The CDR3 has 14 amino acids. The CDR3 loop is CSVDVAPANYGYTF. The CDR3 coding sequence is TGCAGCGTTGACGTCGCTCCAGCTAACTATGGCTACACCTTC.

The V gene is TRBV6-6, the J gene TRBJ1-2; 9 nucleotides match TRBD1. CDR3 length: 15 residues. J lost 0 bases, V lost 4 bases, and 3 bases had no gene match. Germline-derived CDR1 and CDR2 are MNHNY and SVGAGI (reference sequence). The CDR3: CASSSRQGANYGYTF. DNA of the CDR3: TGTGCCAGCAGTTCCCGACAGGGGGCTAACTATGGCTACACCTTC.

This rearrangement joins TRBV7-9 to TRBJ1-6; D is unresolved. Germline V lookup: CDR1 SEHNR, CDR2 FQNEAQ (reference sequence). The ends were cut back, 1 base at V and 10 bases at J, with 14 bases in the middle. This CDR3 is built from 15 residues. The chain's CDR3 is CASSLVPGPESPLHF. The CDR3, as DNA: TGTGCCAGCAGCTTAGTTCCGGGTCCGGAGTCACCCCTCCACTTT.

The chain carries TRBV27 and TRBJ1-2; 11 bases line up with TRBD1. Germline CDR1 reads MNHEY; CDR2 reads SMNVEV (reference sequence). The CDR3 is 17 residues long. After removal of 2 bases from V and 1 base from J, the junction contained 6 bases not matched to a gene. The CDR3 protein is CASSLGGQGAGNYGYTF. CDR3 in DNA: TGTGCCAGCAGTTTAGGCGGACAGGGGGCGGGTAACTATGGCTACACCTTC.

CDR3 sequence: CASNIRTNGGNEQFF. CDR3 sequence (DNA): TGCGCCAGCAATATTAGGACCAACGGGGGCAATGAGCAGTTCTTC. This chain connects TRBV5-1 to TRBJ2-1; possible D gene TRBD2, 6 bases. The CDR3 extends over 15 amino acids. Looked up from germline, CDR1 is SGHRS and CDR2 is YFSETQ. Trimming stripped 6 bases from V and 6 bases from J, with 19 bases between. Drawing the rest from reference TRBV5-1 and TRBJ2-1, the complete variable domain is KAGVTQTPRYLIKTRGQQVTLSCSPISGHRSVSWYQQTPGQGLQFLFEYFSETQRNKGNFPGRFSGRQFSNSRSEMNVSTLELGDSALYLCASNIRTNGGNEQFFGPGTRLTVL.

Written as DNA, the CDR3 is TGTGCCAGCAGCTTACCTAGAGGAGATACGCAGTATTTT. It specifies CASSLPRGDTQYF. The chain employs TRBV11-1 and TRBJ2-3; D is unresolved. Trimming removed 2 bases from V and 5 bases from J, with 8 bases in between. The germline V gene encodes CDR1 SGHAT and CDR2 FQDESV (reference sequence). There are 13 residues in the CDR3.

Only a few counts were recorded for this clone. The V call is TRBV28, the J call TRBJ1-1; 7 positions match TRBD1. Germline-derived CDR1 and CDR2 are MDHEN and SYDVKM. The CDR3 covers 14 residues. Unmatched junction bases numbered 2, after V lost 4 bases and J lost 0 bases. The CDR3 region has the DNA TGTGCCAGCAGTTCGGGACAGATGAACACTGAAGCTTTCTTT. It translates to CASSSGQMNTEAFF.

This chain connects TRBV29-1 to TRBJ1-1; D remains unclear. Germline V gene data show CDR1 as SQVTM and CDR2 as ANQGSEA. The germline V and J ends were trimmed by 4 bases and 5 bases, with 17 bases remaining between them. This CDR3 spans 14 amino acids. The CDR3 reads CSVGRQPHGTEAFF. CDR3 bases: TGCAGCGTTGGACGTCAGCCCCACGGGACTGAAGCTTTCTTT.